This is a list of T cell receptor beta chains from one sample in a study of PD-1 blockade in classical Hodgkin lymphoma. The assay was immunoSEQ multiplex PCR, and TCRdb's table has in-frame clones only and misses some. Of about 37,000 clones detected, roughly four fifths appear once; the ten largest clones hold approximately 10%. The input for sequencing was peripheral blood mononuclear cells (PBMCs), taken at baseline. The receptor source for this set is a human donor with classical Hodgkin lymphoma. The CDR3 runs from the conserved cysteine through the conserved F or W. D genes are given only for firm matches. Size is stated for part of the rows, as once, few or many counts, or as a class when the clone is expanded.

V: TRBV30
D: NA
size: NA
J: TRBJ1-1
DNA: TGTGCCTGGCGACCTATCAGAGTGATGAACACTGAAGCTTTCTTT
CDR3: CAWRPIRVMNTEAFF

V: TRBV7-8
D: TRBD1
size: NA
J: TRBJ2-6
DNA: TGTGCCAGCAGCTGGATTCCGGGACAGGGGGTATCTGGGGCCAACGTCCTGACTTTC
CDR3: CASSWIPGQGVSGANVLTF

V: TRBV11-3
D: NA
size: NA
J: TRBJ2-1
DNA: TGTGCCAGCAGCTCGGAGTCCTACAATGAGCAGTTCTTC
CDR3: CASSSESYNEQFF

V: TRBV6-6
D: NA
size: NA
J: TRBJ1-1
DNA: TGTGCCAGCAGTCTGGGACCAGCTAGAGTCACTGAAGCTTTCTTT
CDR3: CASSLGPARVTEAFF

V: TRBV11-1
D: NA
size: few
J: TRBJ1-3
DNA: TGTGCCAGCAGCTTACGGATCTCTGGAAACACCATATATTTT
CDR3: CASSLRISGNTIYF

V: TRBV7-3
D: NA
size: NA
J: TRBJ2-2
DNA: TGTGCCAGCGGCCCAGGGGCCAACACCGGGGAGCTGTTTTTT
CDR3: CASGPGANTGELFF

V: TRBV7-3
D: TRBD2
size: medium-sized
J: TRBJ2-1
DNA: TGTGCCAGCAGCCGACTAGCGGGAGGGTCCAGTGAGCAGTTCTTC
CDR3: CASSRLAGGSSEQFF

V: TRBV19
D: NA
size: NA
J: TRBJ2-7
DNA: TGTGCCAGTAGTACCTACAAATTTCCTTACTACGAGCAGTACTTC
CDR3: CASSTYKFPYYEQYF

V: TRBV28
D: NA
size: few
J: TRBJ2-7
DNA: TGTGCCAGCGGGATTAGCGGCGAGCAGTACTTC
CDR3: CASGISGEQYF

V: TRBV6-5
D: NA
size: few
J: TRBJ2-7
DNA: TGTGCCAGCAGTGGACAACGGGACAACTCCTACGAGCAGTACTTC
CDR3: CASSGQRDNSYEQYF

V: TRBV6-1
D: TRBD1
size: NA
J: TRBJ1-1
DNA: TGTGCCAGCAGAGTACCGGGACAGGGTCTACCTGAAGCTTTCTTT
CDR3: CASRVPGQGLPEAFF

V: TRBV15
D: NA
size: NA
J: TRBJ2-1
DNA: TGTGCCACCAGGAGCCCAATCAATGAGCAGTTCTTC
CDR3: CATRSPINEQFF

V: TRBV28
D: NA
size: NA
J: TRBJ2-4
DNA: TGTGCCAGCAGTTCCCCGGGTAGCGGAGTAAGGTTC
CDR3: CASSSPGSGVRF

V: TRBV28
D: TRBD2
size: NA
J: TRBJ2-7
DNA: TGTGCCAGCACCCCGACGGGAGGTATAACCTACGAGCAGTACTTC
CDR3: CASTPTGGITYEQYF

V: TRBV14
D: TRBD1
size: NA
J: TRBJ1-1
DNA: TGTGCCAGCAGCCAAGAGGGGACAGGGGTGGAGACTGAAGCTTTCTTT
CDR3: CASSQEGTGVETEAFF

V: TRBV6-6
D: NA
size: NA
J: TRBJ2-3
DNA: TGTGCCAGCACCCTAGTTAGACCAGATACGCAGTATTTT
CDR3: CASTLVRPDTQYF

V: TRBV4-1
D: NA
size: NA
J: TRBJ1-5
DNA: TGCGCCAGCAGCCCTGTTCTCCAGGGGAATCAGCCCCAGCATTTT
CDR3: CASSPVLQGNQPQHF

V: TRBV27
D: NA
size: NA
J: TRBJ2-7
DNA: TGTGCCAGCGGAGTAGGACGCGAGCAGTACTTC
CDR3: CASGVGREQYF

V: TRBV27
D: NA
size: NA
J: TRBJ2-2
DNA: TGTGCCAGCAGTTTGACAGAAAACACCGGGGAGCTGTTTTTT
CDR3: CASSLTENTGELFF

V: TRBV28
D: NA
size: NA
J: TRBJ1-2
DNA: TGTGCCAGCAGTTTTGGGCCCTATGGCTACACCTTC
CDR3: CASSFGPYGYTF

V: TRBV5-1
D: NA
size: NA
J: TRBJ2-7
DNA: TGCGCCAGCAGCTTGGAGACTTCAGGTCCCTACGAGCAGTACTTC
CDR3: CASSLETSGPYEQYF

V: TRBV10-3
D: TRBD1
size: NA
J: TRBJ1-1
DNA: TGTGCCATCAGCTGGGACAGGGGGAACACTGAAGCTTTCTTT
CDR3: CAISWDRGNTEAFF

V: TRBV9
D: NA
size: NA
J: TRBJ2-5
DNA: TGTGCCAGCAGCGTAGATTCTGGGGGTTTGGTAGAGACCCAGTACTTC
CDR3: CASSVDSGGLVETQYF

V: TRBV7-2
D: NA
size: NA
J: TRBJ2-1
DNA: TGTGCTAGCAGCTTGAATTCGGACAGTCCCCAGTTCTTC
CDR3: CASSLNSDSPQFF

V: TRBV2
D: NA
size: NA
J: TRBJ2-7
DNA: TGTGCCAGCAGTGATCAGGGAGGTTCCTACGAGCAGTACTTC
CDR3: CASSDQGGSYEQYF

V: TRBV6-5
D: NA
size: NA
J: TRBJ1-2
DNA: TGTGCCAGCACCCGCTTCCCAGATGACCCGAGGGGCTACACCTTC
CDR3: CASTRFPDDPRGYTF

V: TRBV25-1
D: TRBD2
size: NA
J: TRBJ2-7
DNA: TGTGCCAGCAGTGGCCTCGGGGGGAGGAACGAGCAGTACTTC
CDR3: CASSGLGGRNEQYF

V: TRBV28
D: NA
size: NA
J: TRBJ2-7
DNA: TGTGCCAGCATGGACATTCCTCTCTACGAGCAGTACTTC
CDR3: CASMDIPLYEQYF

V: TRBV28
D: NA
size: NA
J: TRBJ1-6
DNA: TGTGCCAGCAGTTTATTAGAATCACCCCTCCACTTT
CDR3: CASSLLESPLHF

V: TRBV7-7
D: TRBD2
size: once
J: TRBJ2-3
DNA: TGTGCTAGCAGCCACGGACTAGCGGGAGCAGATACGCAGTATTTT
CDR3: CASSHGLAGADTQYF

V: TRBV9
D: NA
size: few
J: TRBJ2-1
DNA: TGTGCCAGCAGCGTGGGGCTTTCCTACAATGAGCAGTTCTTC
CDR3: CASSVGLSYNEQFF

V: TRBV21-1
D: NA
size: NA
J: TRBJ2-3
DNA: TGTGCCAGTTCCCGGAGGGCAGCGTATCAGATAGATACGCAGTATTTT
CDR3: CASSRRAAYQIDTQYF

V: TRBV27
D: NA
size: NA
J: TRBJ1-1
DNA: TGTGCCAGCAGCCTGTCACAGGGATCCACTTCGCCCGGATCTCCAAACACTGAAGCTTTCTTT
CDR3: CASSLSQGSTSPGSPNTEAFF

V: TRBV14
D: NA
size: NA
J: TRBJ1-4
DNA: TGTGCCAGCAGCCAACCAGGAACTAATGAAAAACTGTTTTTT
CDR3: CASSQPGTNEKLFF

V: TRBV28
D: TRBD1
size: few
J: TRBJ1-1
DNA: TGTGCCAGCAGTTGGCCCGGGACAGGGGGCGCGCTTGACACTGAAGCTTTCTTT
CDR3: CASSWPGTGGALDTEAFF

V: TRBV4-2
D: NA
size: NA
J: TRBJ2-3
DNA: TGTGCCAGCAGCCTAGCTTCGATAGATACGCAGTATTTT
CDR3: CASSLASIDTQYF

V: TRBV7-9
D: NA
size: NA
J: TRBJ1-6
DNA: TGTGCCAGCAGTCCTCCGGGAGGGGAGGATTCACCCCTCCACTTT
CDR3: CASSPPGGEDSPLHF

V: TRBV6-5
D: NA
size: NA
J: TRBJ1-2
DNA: TGTGCCAGCAGTTCGACACCTAACTATGGCTACACCTTC
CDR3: CASSSTPNYGYTF

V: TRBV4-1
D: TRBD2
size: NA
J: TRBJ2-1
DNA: TGCGCCAGCAGCCAAGATTGGACTAGCGGATACAATGAGCAGTTCTTC
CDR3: CASSQDWTSGYNEQFF

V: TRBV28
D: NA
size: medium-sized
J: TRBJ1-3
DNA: TGTGCCAGCAGTTTTGGACCCGCCGGAAACACCATATATTTT
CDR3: CASSFGPAGNTIYF

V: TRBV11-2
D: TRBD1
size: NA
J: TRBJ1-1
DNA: TGTGCCAGCAGCCCGACAGGGGGCGGCACTGAAGCTTTCTTT
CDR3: CASSPTGGGTEAFF

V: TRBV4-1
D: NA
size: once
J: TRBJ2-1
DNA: TGCGCCAGCAGCCAGGGATGGAACAGAGCGGGCTCAGCCCCCAATGAGCAGTTCTTC
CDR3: CASSQGWNRAGSAPNEQFF

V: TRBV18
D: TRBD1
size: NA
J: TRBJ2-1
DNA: TGTGCCAGCTCGGGACAGAGCTCCTACAATGAGCAGTTCTTC
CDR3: CASSGQSSYNEQFF

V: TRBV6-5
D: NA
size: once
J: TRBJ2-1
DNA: TGTGCCAGCAGTTACTCGCTAGGGGTGCTTGAGCAGTTCTTC
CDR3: CASSYSLGVLEQFF

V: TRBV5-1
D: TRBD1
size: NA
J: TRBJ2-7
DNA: TGCGCCAGCGCTACAACAGGGGCCTTCTACGAGCAGTACTTC
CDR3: CASATTGAFYEQYF

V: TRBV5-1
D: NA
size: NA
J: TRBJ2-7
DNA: TGCGCCAGCAGCTTGGGACCGGAGGACGGGCAGTACTTC
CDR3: CASSLGPEDGQYF

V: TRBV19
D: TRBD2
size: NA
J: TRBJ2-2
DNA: TGTGCCAGTAGTATAGGACTAGCGGGAGTCCCCATATCCGGCGGGGAGCTGTTTTTT
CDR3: CASSIGLAGVPISGGELFF

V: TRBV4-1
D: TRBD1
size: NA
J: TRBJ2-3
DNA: TGCGCCAGCAGCCAGGCCGGGACAGGGGACCCAGATACGCAGTATTTT
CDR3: CASSQAGTGDPDTQYF

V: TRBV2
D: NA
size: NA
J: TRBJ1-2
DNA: TGTGCCAGCAGTCCTTCGACGGGGACCTATGGCTACACCTTC
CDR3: CASSPSTGTYGYTF

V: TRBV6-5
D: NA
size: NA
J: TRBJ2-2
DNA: TGTGCCAGCAGTTACGTATTAGGGGGAACCGGGGAGCTGTTTTTT
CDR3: CASSYVLGGTGELFF

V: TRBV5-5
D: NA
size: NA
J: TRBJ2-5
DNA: TGTGCCAGCAGCTACCTCGGGAGAGGGGAGGAGACCCAGTACTTC
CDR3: CASSYLGRGEETQYF

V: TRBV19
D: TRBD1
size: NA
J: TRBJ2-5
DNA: TGTGCCAGCGGGGACAGCCGAGAGACCCAGTACTTC
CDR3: CASGDSRETQYF

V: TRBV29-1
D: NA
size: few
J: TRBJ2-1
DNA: TGCAGCGTTGCGGCTCCCGTGGGCAATGAGCAGTTCTTC
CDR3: CSVAAPVGNEQFF

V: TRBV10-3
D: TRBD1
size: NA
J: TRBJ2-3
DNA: TGTGCCATCAGTCCCGGACAGGGAGGAGATACGCAGTATTTT
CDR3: CAISPGQGGDTQYF